These 2 T cell receptor beta chains came from one sample sequenced in a study of regulatory T cells in long-lasting Graves disease. According to the study, TCR beta libraries were built with iRepertoire HTBI primers and CDR3-region Arm-PCR. MiXCR was run by TCRdb on the multiplex PCR reads, yielding one entry per CDR3 protein. The sample carries roughly 380,000 distinct CDR3 sequences, over 15% recorded once. This sample's time point: newly diagnosed GD, antithyroid drugs for less than 3 months. Scientists built the TCR library using RNA that was extracted from PBMCs. These data were also reused for a study on T cells in Graves' hyperthyroidism and ophthalmopathy.

The sequenced sample was peripheral blood mononuclear cells (PBMCs), obtained at new diagnosis, from a patient treated with antithyroid drugs. All receptors derive from a man aged 40-49 years with Graves disease.

The chain employs TRBV9 and TRBJ1-5; 7 nucleotides agree with TRBD1. Germline loops: CDR1 SGDLS, CDR2 YYNGEE. Trimming took 4 bases from V and 3 from J; bases not matched to a gene: 4. The length of the CDR3 is 14 residues. For the CDR3, the DNA is TGTGCCAGCAGCCAGACAGGGCTCAATCAGCCCCAGCATTTT. It is translated as CASSQTGLNQPQHF.

To note about this clonotype: A far larger clone is off by one base, so a read error is likely. The genes are TRBV7-2 and TRBJ2-3; unclear D gene. Matching the DNA end better, TRBJ2-7 makes the J call doubtful. The germline CDR1 and CDR2 sequences are SGHTA and FQGNSA. The CDR3 spans 15 residues. As DNA, the CDR3 is TGTGCCAGCAGCCGTGGTGTCTTTCTCTACAATGAGCAGTACTTC. As protein: CASSRGVFLYNEQYF.